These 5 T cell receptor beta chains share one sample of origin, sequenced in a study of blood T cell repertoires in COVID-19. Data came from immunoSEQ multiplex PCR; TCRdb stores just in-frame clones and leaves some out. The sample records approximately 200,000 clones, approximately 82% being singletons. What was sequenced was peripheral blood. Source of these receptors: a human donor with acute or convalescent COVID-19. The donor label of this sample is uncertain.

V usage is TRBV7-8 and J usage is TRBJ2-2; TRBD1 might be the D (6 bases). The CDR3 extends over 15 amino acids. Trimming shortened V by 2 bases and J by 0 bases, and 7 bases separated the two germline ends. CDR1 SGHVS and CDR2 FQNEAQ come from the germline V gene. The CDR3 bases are TGTGCCAGCAGCTTAAGGACAGCGAACACCGGGGAGCTGTTTTTT. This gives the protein CASSLRTANTGELFF.

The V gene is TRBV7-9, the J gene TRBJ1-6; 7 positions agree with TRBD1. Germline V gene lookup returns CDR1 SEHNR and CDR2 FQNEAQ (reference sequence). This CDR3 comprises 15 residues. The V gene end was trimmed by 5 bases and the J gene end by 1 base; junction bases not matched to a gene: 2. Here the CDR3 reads CASSPGQSYNSPLHF. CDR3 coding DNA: TGTGCCAGCAGCCCGGGACAGTCCTATAATTCACCCCTCCACTTT.

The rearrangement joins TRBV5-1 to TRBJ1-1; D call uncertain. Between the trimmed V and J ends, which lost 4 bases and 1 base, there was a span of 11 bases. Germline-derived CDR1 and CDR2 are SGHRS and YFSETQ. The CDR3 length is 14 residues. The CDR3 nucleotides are TGCGCCAGCAGCAGGCGGGCCGAGAACACTGAAGCTTTCTTT. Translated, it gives CASSRRAENTEAFF.

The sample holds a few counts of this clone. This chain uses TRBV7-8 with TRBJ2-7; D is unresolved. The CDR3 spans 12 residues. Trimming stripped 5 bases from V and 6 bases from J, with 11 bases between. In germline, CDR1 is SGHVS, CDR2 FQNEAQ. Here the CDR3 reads CASSPTLSEQYF. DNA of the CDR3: TGTGCCAGCAGCCCCACCCTAAGCGAGCAGTACTTC. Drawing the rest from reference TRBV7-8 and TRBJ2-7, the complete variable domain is GAGVSQSPRYKVAKRGQDVALRCDPISGHVSLFWYQQALGQGPEFLTYFQNEAQLDKSGLPSDRFFAERPEGSVSTLKIQRTQQEDSAVYLCASSPTLSEQYFGPGTRLTVT.

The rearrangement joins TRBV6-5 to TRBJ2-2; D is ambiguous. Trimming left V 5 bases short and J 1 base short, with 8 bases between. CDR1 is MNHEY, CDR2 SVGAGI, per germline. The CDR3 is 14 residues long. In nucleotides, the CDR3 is TGTGCCAGCAGTAGACTGGTGAACACCGGGGAGCTGTTTTTT. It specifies CASSRLVNTGELFF.